A single sample is the source of the 19 T cell receptor beta chains below, sequenced in a study of brain T cells in children with intractable seizures. Only cases whose brain tissue showed the highest T cell transcript signatures were sequenced. The repertoire was sequenced with immunoSEQ multiplex PCR; TCRdb's copy has only in-frame clones and lacks some. The sample includes 7,500 to 9,500 clones, 69% of them seen just once. Sequencing used resected brain tissue, obtained at surgery. These receptors all come from a girl aged 2 to 9 with tuberous sclerosis and intractable seizures.

This clone was seen a handful of times. The chain carries TRBV27 and TRBJ2-7, with 9 bases fitting TRBD1. CDR1 and CDR2 (germline): MNHEY, SMNVEV (reference sequence). After removal of 4 bases from V and 3 bases from J, the junction contained 10 bases not matched to a gene. CDR3 length equals 16 residues. CDR3 residues: CASSSTGGLGFYEQYV. The CDR3 coding sequence is TGTGCCAGCAGTTCCACAGGGGGCTTAGGCTTCTACGAGCAGTACGTC.

The chain recombines TRBV2 with TRBJ1-1, with TRBD1 matching 7 bases. V shed 8 bases and J 4 bases; nucleotides not matched to a gene: 7. CDR3 length equals 13 residues. CDR1 SNHLY and CDR2 FYNNEI come from the germline V gene. The CDR3 protein is CASLPQGTTEAFF. The CDR3 nucleotides read TGTGCCAGCCTTCCACAGGGGACCACTGAAGCTTTCTTT.

The chain is built from TRBV30 and TRBJ2-1; 12 bases align to TRBD2. The CDR3 spans 15 residues. J was trimmed by 6 bases and V by 4 bases; bases with no gene match: 7. Germline assignment: CDR1 GTSNPN and CDR2 SVGIG (reference sequence). CDR3: CAWTSGGAGSNEQFF. The CDR3 coding sequence is TGTGCCTGGACTAGCGGGGGGGCCGGGAGCAATGAGCAGTTCTTC.

The chain uses TRBV27 and TRBJ2-1, with 8 bases lining up with TRBD1. Germline V gene data show CDR1 as MNHEY and CDR2 as SMNVEV (reference sequence). The junction had 12 bases not matched to a gene; V was cut back by 5 bases and J by 9 bases. The CDR3 covers 15 residues. The CDR3 protein is CASSRSGTGGGEQFF. Here the CDR3 DNA reads TGTGCCAGCAGTCGATCCGGGACAGGAGGGGGTGAGCAGTTCTTC.

This clone was counted a few times. The rearrangement uses TRBV19 and TRBJ1-6; D is unresolved. The length of the CDR3 is 12 residues. V was cut by 3 bases and J by 9 bases, with 6 bases left in between. The germline gives CDR1 LNHDA, CDR2 SQIVND (reference sequence). Here the CDR3 DNA reads TGTGCCAGTAGTATCGAGGGTTCACCCCTCCACTTT. Its protein is CASSIEGSPLHF.

The chain carries TRBV6-5 and TRBJ2-3; D unclear. This CDR3 spans 15 amino acids. V was shortened by 0 bases and J by 5 bases, with 12 bases between the two germline ends. The germline V gene has CDR1 MNHEY and CDR2 SVGAGI. CDR3 in DNA: TGTGCCAGCAGTTACTCGAGTGCGGTTGGAGATACGCAGTATTTT. Its translation: CASSYSSAVGDTQYF.

The rearrangement joins TRBV5-1 to TRBJ2-7, with a weak D call TRBD1 (5 bases). The germline gives CDR1 SGHRS, CDR2 YFSETQ. The CDR3 contains 14 residues. The V and J ends lost 0 bases and 3 bases respectively, with 10 bases between them. The CDR3 protein is CASSLVPGHYEQYV. The CDR3 region has the DNA TGCGCCAGCAGCTTGGTTCCAGGGCACTACGAGCAGTACGTC.

V and J are TRBV24-1 and TRBJ2-5, with 7 bases fitting TRBD1. The CDR3 has 15 amino acids. CDR1 KGHDR and CDR2 SFDVKD come from the germline V gene. J gave up 4 bases and V 3 bases, and 7 bases lay outside the gene matches. The CDR3 reads CATSDPDRERETQYF. The CDR3 nucleotides are TGTGCCACCAGTGATCCCGACAGGGAAAGAGAGACCCAGTACTTC.

The sample holds a few counts of this clone. This chain uses TRBV14 with TRBJ2-1, with D uncertain. Germline values: CDR1 SGHDN, CDR2 FVKESK. The CDR3 contains 16 residues. The V end lost 0 bases, the J end lost 0 bases, and 9 bases lay between the germline ends. CDR3 nucleotide sequence: TGTGCCAGCAGCCAAGATTTTGGCGCCTCCTACAATGAGCAGTTCTTC. It yields the protein CASSQDFGASYNEQFF.

This clone was seen once. The chain employs TRBV30 and TRBJ2-7; possibly TRBD1 for D (5 bases). In germline, CDR1 is GTSNPN, CDR2 SVGIG (reference sequence). The length of the CDR3 is 12 residues. Trimming took off 1 base at V and 4 bases at J, with 8 bases between the two ends. CDR3 in amino acids: CAWSGQPYEQYF. CDR3 coding DNA: TGTGCCTGGAGTGGACAGCCATACGAGCAGTACTTC.

The chain carries TRBV29-1 and TRBJ2-7; 8 bases are a match to TRBD1. Germline V CDR1 and CDR2: SQVTM, ANQGSEA. With V trimmed by 5 bases and J by 7 bases, 4 bases remained unmatched. The CDR3 loop spans 11 amino acids. The DNA of the CDR3 is TGCAGCGTTACCACAGGGGGTGAGCAGTACGTC. It yields the protein CSVTTGGEQYV.

The J gene is TRBJ1-1, the V gene TRBV14; D is perhaps TRBD1 (6 bases). Per germline, CDR1 SGHDN and CDR2 FVKESK. The CDR3 runs 13 residues. V shed 5 bases and J shed 1 base, with 8 bases lying between them. CDR3 coding DNA: TGTGCCAGCAGCTGGGGACAGAACACTGAAGCTTTCTTT. It yields the protein CASSWGQNTEAFF.

The chain couples TRBV12-3 or TRBV12-4 to TRBJ1-5; TRBD1 is a possible D gene (6 bases). The V and J ends lost 7 bases and 7 bases respectively, with 11 bases between them. There are 12 residues in the CDR3. In DNA form, the CDR3 reads TGTGCCAGCAAGGGGGTCGAACAGCCCCAGCATTTT. This codes for CASKGVEQPQHF.

The V gene is TRBV6-8, the J gene TRBJ2-7, with 10 nucleotides matching TRBD2. Germline lookup yields CDR1 MNHGY and CDR2 SAAAGT. Trimming took 5 bases from V and 7 from J; bases not matched to a gene: 11. The CDR3 runs to 15 residues. CDR3: CASSAEKLAGCEQYF. The CDR3 DNA sequence: TGTGCCAGCAGTGCGGAAAAACTAGCGGGGTGTGAGCAGTACTTC.

The J gene is TRBJ1-4, the V gene TRBV5-8; 8 nucleotides line up with TRBD1. The CDR3 extends over 14 amino acids. Germline V CDR1 and CDR2: SGHTS, YDEGEE. The trim removed 3 bases at V and 8 bases at J, leaving 6 bases unmatched. The CDR3 nucleotides read TGTGCCAGCAGCTGGACAGGGATGAGCGAAAAACTGTTTTTT. It translates to CASSWTGMSEKLFF. Looking up the rest from reference TRBV5-8 and TRBJ1-4 gives the full variable domain: EAGVTQSPTHLIKTRGQQATLRCSPISGHTSVYWYQQALGLGLQFLLWYDEGEERNRGNFPPRFSGRQFPNYSSELNVNALELEDSALYLCASSWTGMSEKLFFGSGTQLSVL.

This clone came up a few times. The V gene is TRBV24-1, the J gene TRBJ2-5, with 8 bases fitting TRBD1. V shed 4 bases, J shed 5 bases, and the junction held 8 bases outside the gene matches. The CDR3 is 15 amino acids. Germline values: CDR1 KGHDR, CDR2 SFDVKD. The chain's CDR3 is CATSEGAGGKETQYF. CDR3 bases: TGTGCCACCAGTGAAGGGGCAGGGGGCAAGGAGACCCAGTACTTC.

This clone was recorded only once. The chain uses TRBV5-6 and TRBJ1-1; maybe TRBD1 (5 bases). The germline gives CDR1 SGHDT, CDR2 YYEEEE. CDR3 length: 13 residues. V lost 4 bases and J lost 0, with 7 bases in between. The CDR3 spells CASSQGLNTEAFF. CDR3 in DNA: TGTGCCAGCAGCCAGGGACTGAACACTGAAGCTTTCTTT.

This clone is large (0.1 to 1%) by share. CDR3 region: CAIRGGQDEKLFF. In DNA form, the CDR3 reads TGTGCCATCAGGGGCGGGCAGGATGAAAAACTGTTTTTT. This chain links TRBV10-3 with TRBJ1-4, with unresolved D. Germline V gene lookup returns CDR1 ENHRY and CDR2 SYGVKD. The CDR3 contains 13 residues. Trimming took 6 bases from V and 6 from J, leaving 11 bases between them.

This chain connects TRBV18 to TRBJ2-3; D remains unclear. Germline lookup yields CDR1 KGHSH and CDR2 LQKENI. The CDR3 contains 12 residues. The V end lost 3 bases, the J end lost 5 bases, and 6 bases lay between the germline ends. CDR3 amino acids: CASSPARDTQYF. In DNA, the CDR3 is TGTGCCAGCTCACCGGCCCGAGATACGCAGTATTTT.